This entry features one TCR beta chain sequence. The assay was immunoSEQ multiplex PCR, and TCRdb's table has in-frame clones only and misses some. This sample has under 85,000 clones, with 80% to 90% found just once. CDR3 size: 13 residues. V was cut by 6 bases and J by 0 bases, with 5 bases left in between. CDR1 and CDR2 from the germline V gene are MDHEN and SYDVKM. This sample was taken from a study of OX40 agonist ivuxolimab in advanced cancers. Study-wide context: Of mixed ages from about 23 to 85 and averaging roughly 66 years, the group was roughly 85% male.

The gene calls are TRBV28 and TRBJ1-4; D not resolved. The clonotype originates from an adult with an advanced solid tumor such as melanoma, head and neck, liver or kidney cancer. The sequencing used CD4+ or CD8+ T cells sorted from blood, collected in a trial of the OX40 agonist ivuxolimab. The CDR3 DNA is TGTGCCAGCAGGGGGACAACTAATGAAAAACTGTTTTTT. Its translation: CASRGTTNEKLFF.